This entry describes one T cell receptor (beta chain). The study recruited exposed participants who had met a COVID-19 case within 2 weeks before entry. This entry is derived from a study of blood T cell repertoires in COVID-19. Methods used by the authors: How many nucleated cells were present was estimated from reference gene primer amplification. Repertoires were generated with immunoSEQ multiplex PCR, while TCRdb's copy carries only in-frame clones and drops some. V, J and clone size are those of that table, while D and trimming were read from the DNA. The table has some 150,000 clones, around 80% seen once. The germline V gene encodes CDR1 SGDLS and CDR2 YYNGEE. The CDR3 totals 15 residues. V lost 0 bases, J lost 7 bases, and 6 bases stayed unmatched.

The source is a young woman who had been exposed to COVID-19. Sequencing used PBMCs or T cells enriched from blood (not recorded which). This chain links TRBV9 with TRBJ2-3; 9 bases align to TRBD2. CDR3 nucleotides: TGTGCCAGCAGCGTAGAAGGGACTAGCTCGAATACGCAGTATTTT. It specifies CASSVEGTSSNTQYF.